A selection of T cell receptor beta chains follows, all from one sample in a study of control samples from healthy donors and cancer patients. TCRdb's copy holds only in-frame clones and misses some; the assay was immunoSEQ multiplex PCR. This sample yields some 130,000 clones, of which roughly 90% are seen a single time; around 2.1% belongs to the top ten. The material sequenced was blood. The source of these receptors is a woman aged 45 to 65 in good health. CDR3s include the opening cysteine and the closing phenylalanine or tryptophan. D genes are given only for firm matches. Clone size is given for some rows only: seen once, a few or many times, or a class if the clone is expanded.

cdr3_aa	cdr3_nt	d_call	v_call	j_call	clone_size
CASSIVGRSSYNSPLHF	TGTGCCAGTAGTATAGTGGGCCGGAGCTCCTATAATTCACCCCTCCACTTT	NA	TRBV19	TRBJ1-6	NA
CASSPRGGLNEKLFF	TGTGCCAGTAGTCCCCGGGGAGGATTAAATGAAAAACTGTTTTTT	NA	TRBV19	TRBJ1-4	NA
CASSRWTGVNTEAFF	TGCGCCAGCAGCCGCTGGACAGGGGTGAACACTGAAGCTTTCTTT	TRBD1	TRBV5-1	TRBJ1-1	NA
CASSLKGGREQFF	TGTGCCAGCTCACTCAAGGGAGGGCGTGAGCAGTTCTTC	TRBD2	TRBV18	TRBJ2-1	NA
CASSKVGGGPYNEQFF	TGTGCCAGCAGCAAAGTTGGCGGGGGACCCTACAATGAGCAGTTCTTC	NA	TRBV21-1	TRBJ2-1	NA
CASSPSRLGRAYEQYF	TGTGCCAGCAGTCCATCCCGTTTGGGCAGGGCCTACGAGCAGTACTTC	NA	TRBV27	TRBJ2-7	few
CASRDWGEVAEAFF	TGTGCCAGCAGAGATTGGGGGGAGGTCGCTGAAGCTTTCTTT	NA	TRBV6-5	TRBJ1-1	NA
CASSLYTGGIQETQYF	TGTGCCAGCAGCTTGTATACAGGGGGAATCCAAGAGACCCAGTACTTC	TRBD1	TRBV5-8	TRBJ2-5	NA
CAMRSTGGGEKLFF	TGTGCCATGAGGTCGACAGGGGGAGGCGAAAAACTGTTTTTT	TRBD1	TRBV10-3	TRBJ1-4	NA
CASSLDLGDRGQETQYF	TGCGCCAGCAGCTTGGACCTCGGGGACAGGGGCCAAGAGACCCAGTACTTC	TRBD1	TRBV5-1	TRBJ2-5	NA
CASSIRRTSGRAFETQYF	TGTGCCAGTAGTATACGAAGGACTAGCGGGAGGGCATTCGAGACCCAGTACTTC	TRBD2	TRBV19	TRBJ2-5	NA
CASRNPHGRGLNTEAFF	TGTGCCAGCAGAAACCCTCATGGTCGGGGCTTGAACACTGAAGCTTTCTTT	NA	TRBV27	TRBJ1-1	NA
CASSPRWTSGESEQFF	TGTGCCAGCAGCCCACGGTGGACTAGCGGGGAGAGTGAGCAGTTCTTC	TRBD2	TRBV7-6	TRBJ2-1	NA
CATSRGDTGYGYTF	TGTGCCACCAGCAGAGGGGACACGGGGTATGGCTACACCTTC	NA	TRBV15	TRBJ1-2	NA
CASSFGPNEKLFF	TGTGCCAGCAGCTTCGGGCCGAACGAAAAACTGTTTTTT	NA	TRBV7-2	TRBJ1-4	once
CASSYLGGAREKLFF	TGTGCCAGCAGTTACCTAGGAGGCGCACGGGAAAAACTGTTTTTT	NA	TRBV6-5	TRBJ1-4	NA
CASSSGSSTDTQYF	TGCGCCAGCAGCTCAGGCTCTAGCACAGATACGCAGTATTTT	NA	TRBV5-1	TRBJ2-3	NA
CASSQVSSAGFYGYTF	TGCGCCAGCAGCCAAGTTAGCTCTGCTGGATTCTATGGCTACACCTTC	NA	TRBV4-1	TRBJ1-2	NA
CSVEDLNGNYGYTF	TGCAGCGTTGAAGATCTGAACGGGAACTATGGCTACACCTTC	NA	TRBV29-1	TRBJ1-2	NA
CASRTPGGNGYEQYF	TGTGCCAGCAGAACCCCAGGGGGGAATGGTTACGAGCAGTACTTC	NA	TRBV28	TRBJ2-7	NA
CASSPGRADLGTQYF	TGTGCCAGCAGCCCAGGGAGGGCCGACCTCGGGACCCAGTACTTC	TRBD2	TRBV7-2	TRBJ2-5	NA
CASRSLGGGSYEQYF	TGTGCCAGCAGATCCCTGGGGGGGGGCTCCTACGAGCAGTACTTC	TRBD2	TRBV27	TRBJ2-7	NA
CSARDTGELFF	TGCAGTGCTAGAGATACCGGGGAGCTGTTTTTT	NA	TRBV20-1	TRBJ2-2	once
CATSDRTSGSTDTQYF	TGTGCCACCAGTGATAGGACTAGCGGCAGCACAGATACGCAGTATTTT	TRBD2	TRBV24-1	TRBJ2-3	NA
CASSYTLAGGPTDTQYF	TGTGCCAGCAGCTACACCTTAGCGGGAGGGCCAACAGATACGCAGTATTTT	TRBD2	TRBV3-1/TRBV3-2	TRBJ2-3	NA
CACQRTSSGNTIYF	TGTGCCTGCCAACGGACGTCCTCTGGAAACACCATATATTTT	NA	TRBV30	TRBJ1-3	NA
CASSVVSQGLNTEAFF	TGTGCCAGCAGCGTAGTGAGCCAAGGCTTAAACACTGAAGCTTTCTTT	NA	TRBV9	TRBJ1-1	NA
CASSTGQINYGYTF	TGTGCCAGTAGCACGGGACAGATTAACTATGGCTACACCTTC	TRBD1	TRBV19	TRBJ1-2	once
CASTTRGLREKLFF	TGCGCCAGCACCACCCGGGGCTTACGGGAAAAACTGTTTTTT	NA	TRBV10-2	TRBJ1-4	NA
CASSLVGPGTSHEQFF	TGTGCCAGCAGCTTAGTGGGACCCGGGACAAGTCATGAACAGTTCTTC	NA	TRBV11-3	TRBJ2-1	NA
CASSLGLADTQYF	TGTGCCAGCAGCCTAGGCCTCGCAGATACGCAGTATTTT	NA	TRBV6-4	TRBJ2-3	NA
CASSLTDRGRYEQYF	TGTGCCAGCAGCTTAACGGACAGGGGGCGATACGAGCAGTACTTC	TRBD1	TRBV11-2	TRBJ2-7	NA
CASSYYKSLAKNIQYF	TGTGCCAGCAGTTACTATAAATCGCTAGCCAAAAACATTCAGTACTTC	NA	TRBV6-6	TRBJ2-4	once
CASSLDSPLSPLQETQYF	TGTGCCAGCAGCTTAGACTCACCACTAAGCCCCCTCCAGGAGACCCAGTACTTC	NA	TRBV7-8	TRBJ2-5	NA
CASSIGGLTWEQYF	TGTGCCAGTAGTATAGGAGGCCTTACCTGGGAGCAGTACTTC	NA	TRBV19	TRBJ2-7	NA
CASSSPLAYGYTF	TGTGCCAGCAGTTCGCCACTAGCCTATGGCTACACCTTC	NA	TRBV28	TRBJ1-2	NA
CATSDPTATIETQYF	TGTGCCACCAGTGACCCGACGGCTACGATTGAGACCCAGTACTTC	NA	TRBV24-1	TRBJ2-5	NA
CASSLAGGNTGELFF	TGTGCCAGCAGCTTGGCCGGCGGGAACACCGGGGAGCTGTTTTTT	NA	TRBV5-6	TRBJ2-2	NA
CASSLAGSSYNSPLHF	TGTGCCAGCAGCTTGGCAGGGAGCTCCTATAATTCACCCCTCCACTTT	NA	TRBV5-4	TRBJ1-6	NA
CASSHTGREAFF	TGTGCCAGCAGCCACACAGGAAGGGAAGCTTTCTTT	NA	TRBV3-1/TRBV3-2	TRBJ1-1	NA
CASSVLAGTYNEQFF	TGTGCCAGCAGCGTACTAGCGGGAACCTACAATGAGCAGTTCTTC	TRBD2	TRBV9	TRBJ2-1	NA
CASSRDRPTGNTIYF	TGTGCCAGTAGTCGGGACCGCCCGACTGGAAACACCATATATTTT	NA	TRBV19	TRBJ1-3	NA
CASSQAAGLETQYF	TGTGCCAGCAGCCAAGCGGCGGGGCTGGAGACCCAGTACTTC	NA	TRBV3-1/TRBV3-2	TRBJ2-5	NA
CASSLGSGNTEAFF	TGTGCCAGCAGCTTGGGATCCGGGAACACTGAAGCTTTCTTT	NA	TRBV5-8	TRBJ1-1	NA
CASREDTNNEQFF	TGCGCCAGCAGAGAAGACACGAACAATGAGCAGTTCTTC	NA	TRBV10-1	TRBJ2-1	NA
CAWSPLLNTEAFF	TGTGCCTGGAGTCCGCTCTTGAACACTGAAGCTTTCTTT	NA	TRBV30	TRBJ1-1	NA
CASSPPNRGSNEKLFF	TGTGCCAGCTCACCACCTAACAGGGGATCGAATGAAAAACTGTTTTTT	TRBD1	TRBV18	TRBJ1-4	NA
CAIGPSGSYEQFF	TGTGCCATCGGTCCTAGCGGGAGTTATGAGCAGTTCTTC	TRBD2	TRBV10-3	TRBJ2-1	NA
CAILSQAPNYGYTF	TGTGCCATCTTATCACAGGCGCCTAACTATGGCTACACCTTC	NA	TRBV7-9	TRBJ1-2	NA
CASSRDRGEQETQYF	TGTGCCAGCAGCCGCGACAGGGGCGAACAAGAGACCCAGTACTTC	TRBD1	TRBV11-2	TRBJ2-5	NA
CASSLESEQETQYF	TGTGCCAGCAGCTTAGAATCTGAGCAAGAGACCCAGTACTTC	NA	TRBV7-9	TRBJ2-5	few